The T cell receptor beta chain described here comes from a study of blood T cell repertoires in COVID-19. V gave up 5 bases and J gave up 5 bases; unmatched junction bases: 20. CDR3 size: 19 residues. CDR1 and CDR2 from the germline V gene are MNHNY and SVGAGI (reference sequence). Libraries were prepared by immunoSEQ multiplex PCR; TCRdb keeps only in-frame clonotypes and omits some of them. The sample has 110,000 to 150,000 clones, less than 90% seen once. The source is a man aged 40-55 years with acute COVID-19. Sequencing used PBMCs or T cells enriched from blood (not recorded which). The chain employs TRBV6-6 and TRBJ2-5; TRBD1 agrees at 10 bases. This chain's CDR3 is CASSPSPPQTGGGGETQYF. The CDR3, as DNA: TGTGCCAGCAGTCCTAGCCCCCCTCAGACAGGGGGCGGTGGGGAGACCCAGTACTTC.